The rows below give T cell receptor beta chains drawn from one sample of a study of cytomegalovirus exposure and HLA in healthy donors. Using immunoSEQ multiplex PCR, the repertoire was profiled, and TCRdb retains in-frame clones only, with some absent. The data hold about 100,000 clones, with approximately 79% observed a single time. The specimen was PBMCs. These receptors all come from a woman aged 55-70 years in good health and CMV-seropositive. Both conserved end residues are part of each CDR3. D genes are given only for firm matches. Some rows have no size entry. The others give once, few or many, or a class for an expanded clone.

NA	TRBJ2-5	TRBD2	TRBV15	TGTGCCACCAGCAGGAGAAGCGGGACCCAAGAGACCCAGTACTTC	CATSRRSGTQETQYF
NA	TRBJ2-5	NA	TRBV9	TGTGCCAGCAGCGAAAGGGCCGGGCGGGGCCAAGAGACCCAGTACTTC	CASSERAGRGQETQYF
NA	TRBJ2-7	TRBD2	TRBV9	TGTGCCAGCAGCGTAGATTCGGGGGGGGCTTACGAGCAGTACTTC	CASSVDSGGAYEQYF
NA	TRBJ2-1	TRBD2	TRBV14	TGTGCCAGCAGCTGGCCGGGACTAGTCAATGAGCAGTTCTTC	CASSWPGLVNEQFF
few	TRBJ1-1	NA	TRBV10-3	TGTGCCATCAGTGATGGCGGCACTGAAGCTTTCTTT	CAISDGGTEAFF
NA	TRBJ2-7	TRBD2	TRBV10-3	TGTGCCATCAGTGAGTCTCTAGCGGGAGGGATCGAGCAGTACTTC	CAISESLAGGIEQYF
NA	TRBJ2-5	NA	TRBV18	TGTGCCAGCTCACCAGGGGGCGGAGAGACCCAGTACTTC	CASSPGGGETQYF
NA	TRBJ1-2	NA	TRBV11-2	TGTGCCAGCAGCTCATCAGGGAATGGCTACACCTTC	CASSSSGNGYTF
NA	TRBJ2-1	NA	TRBV6-4	TGTGCCAGCAGTGACGAGGTCGGGGAGCAGTTCTTC	CASSDEVGEQFF
NA	TRBJ2-7	TRBD1	TRBV29-1	TGCAGCGGTGGACAGGGGGCTGGTTACGAGCAGTACTTC	CSGGQGAGYEQYF
NA	TRBJ1-6	TRBD1	TRBV10-1	TGCGCCAGCAGAGGGTGGACAGGGGATAATTCACCCCTCCACTTT	CASRGWTGDNSPLHF
NA	TRBJ2-5	NA	TRBV7-9	TGTGCCAGCAGCTTAGGTCGTGCATCGAGGAACCAAGAGACCCAGTACTTC	CASSLGRASRNQETQYF
NA	TRBJ2-7	NA	TRBV28	TGTGCCACCCGAACACAGGGAGTTCCCTACGAGCAGTACTTC	CATRTQGVPYEQYF
once	TRBJ1-2	NA	TRBV5-1	TGCGCCAGCAGCCCCGATAGGGGGTATGGCTACACCTTC	CASSPDRGYGYTF
NA	TRBJ1-1	NA	TRBV5-4	TGTGCCAGCAGCTCCAGGGGAGGGGGCACTGAAGCTTTCTTT	CASSSRGGGTEAFF
once	TRBJ2-1	TRBD2	TRBV7-9	TGTGCCAGCAGCTTAGGTAGCGGGAGCTCCTACAATGAGCAGTTCTTC	CASSLGSGSSYNEQFF
NA	TRBJ1-3	NA	TRBV6-1	TGTGCCAGCAGGCCCATGAGGGTCACTGGAAACACCATATATTTT	CASRPMRVTGNTIYF
NA	TRBJ1-2	NA	TRBV4-1	TGCGCCAGCAGCCCCGAGCCCGGAGGATCGAACTATGGCTACACCTTC	CASSPEPGGSNYGYTF